This T cell receptor (beta chain) emerged from a study of T cells after posttransplantation cyclophosphamide listed by TCRdb under 2016. Concerning the study at large: T cell repertoire reconstitution was tracked by TRB sequencing after myeloablative bone marrow transplantation in which posttransplantation cyclophosphamide was used as GVHD prophylaxis. Samples from approximately 40 PTCy-treated patients and 16 related bone marrow donors of those patients were subjected to antigen receptor sequencing. TRB sequencing was performed on blood from all 35 or so PTCy patients with 1-year posttransplant specimens. In 3 patients, TRB sequencing was also performed on up to 3 more blood samples taken 2 to 5.2 years after transplant, and in a handful of patients, pretransplant blood was also TRB-sequenced. TRA and TRB clonality were tightly correlated in about ten samples, so subsequent TCR analyses focused on TRB only. Public TRB sequences were queried against a database of over 3,600 sequences associated with responses to pathogens, tumor antigens, self-antigens and alloantigens.

Taken from the germline V gene, the CDR1 and CDR2 loops are SGHDT and YYEEEE. Relative to germline, V is missing 0 bases and J is missing 3 bases, with 11 bases of the junction outside any gene match. There are 17 amino acids in the CDR3, from cysteine to phenylalanine inclusive. Only the CDR3 portion is preserved as DNA: 51 bases, with reading frame beginning at the first base. In the case of this clone: Its recognized antigen is unknown. No per-base quality is available; no much larger clone lies one base away.

On the study overall, not on this receptor specifically: Across the approximately 45 patients, TRB clonality was highly associated with recipient CMV seropositivity and CMV reactivation, and diversity with PTCy was similar to that in the CNI/methotrexate controls. The TRB repertoires of T cells infiltrating skin or the GI tract showed only limited overlap with the TRB repertoires found in blood. Donor-recipient similarity was low at 1-2 months but increased during the first year, and donor CD8+ memory clones often dominated later blood repertoires.

Viable CD3+CD4+ or CD3+CD8+ cells that were CCR7+CD45RA+CD45RO-CD95-CD27+CD28+ were defined as naive T cells. On the day of marrow donation, related bone marrow donors gave peripheral blood samples. Peripheral blood and bone marrow mononuclear cells were isolated by Ficoll-Hypaque density centrifugation and cryopreserved. Sorting of CD4+ and CD8+ T cells, including naive and memory subsets, was performed by FACS on a FACSAria II. Genomic DNA was used for TRB sequencing, which was performed with the immunoSEQ assay at survey resolution or with the hsTCRB kit. In the original analysis: The immunoSEQ software handled initial read processing, and the LymphoSeq R package was used for repertoire analyses. Clonality was computed as 1 minus normalized Shannon entropy, and a Gini coefficient was also calculated for each TRB dataset. Phenotypes of unsorted samples were inferred by mapping TRB sequences from sorted subsets of the recipient or donor onto the same recipient's unsorted samples. TCRdb holds this immuneACCESS table with in-frame rearrangements only. Some clones are missing; in checked studies, unresolved V genes explain under half, and the rest has no known cause. V and J calls and clone size come straight from that table; D and trimming were deduced from the DNA. This sample comprises roughly 30,000 clones, roughly 91% of them detected only once. Around 0.1% of the sample comes from the top ten.

Sequencing was performed on naive CD4+ T cells sorted from blood. This receptor chain uses TRBV5-6 and TRBJ2-7, and 8 junctional nucleotides match TRBD2. The origin of this receptor is a man aged 25 to 45 in good health and a related stem cell transplant donor. The CDR3 protein: CASSLGGGGRRYYEQYF. The DNA sequence is given as TGTGCCAGCAGCTTGGGAGGCGGGGGGCGCCGATACTACGAGCAGTACTTC.